This T cell receptor (beta chain) was sequenced for a study of cytomegalovirus exposure and HLA in healthy donors. The PCR was carried out with 60 Vbeta primers and 13 Jbeta primers. Profiled with immunoSEQ multiplex PCR; TCRdb holds only in-frame clones, not every one. The sample has approximately 150,000 clones, around three quarters seen once. Germline CDR1 LNHDA, CDR2 SQIVND (reference sequence). The CDR3 loop spans 13 amino acids. With 7 bases clipped from V and 3 bases from J, the junction kept 4 bases outside the gene matches. This clonotype originated in a woman in her 40s in good health and CMV-seronegative. The chain links TRBV19 to TRBJ2-5; 8 nucleotides match TRBD1. The sequenced sample was PBMCs. CDR3 region: CASNGQGEETQYF. The CDR3 nucleotides are TGTGCCAGTAATGGACAGGGTGAAGAGACCCAGTACTTC.